A selection of T cell receptor beta chains follows, all from one sample in a study of OX40 agonist ivuxolimab in advanced cancers. Here immunoSEQ multiplex PCR was the method, and the copy in TCRdb shows in-frame clones only, minus some. The table shows 50,000 to 60,000 clones, with roughly nine tenths occurring only once. The specimen was CD4+ or CD8+ T cells sorted from blood, collected in a trial of the OX40 agonist ivuxolimab. The receptors here all came from an adult with an advanced solid tumor such as melanoma, head and neck, liver or kidney cancer. The CDR3 runs from the conserved cysteine through the conserved F or W. The order of the fields is clone size, D gene, J gene, V gene, CDR3 DNA, CDR3 protein. A D gene is named only where the DNA matches it firmly. Expanded clones are given a class, and other clones once, few, many or no size at all.

clone size: .; D gene: .; J gene: TRBJ2-2; V gene: TRBV30; CDR3 DNA: TGTGCCGGTGTGGGGGCCGCCGGGGAGCTGTTTTTT; CDR3 protein: CAGVGAAGELFF
clone size: .; D gene: .; J gene: TRBJ1-5; V gene: TRBV7-2; CDR3 DNA: TGTGCCAGCAGCTTAGGAGGCTATAGCAATCAGCCCCAGCATTTT; CDR3 protein: CASSLGGYSNQPQHF
clone size: .; D gene: .; J gene: TRBJ2-1; V gene: TRBV7-9; CDR3 DNA: TGTGCCAGCAGCACCGGGACTGTGTACAATGAGCAGTTCTTC; CDR3 protein: CASSTGTVYNEQFF
clone size: .; D gene: TRBD1; J gene: TRBJ2-7; V gene: TRBV30; CDR3 DNA: TGTGCCTGGAGTACGAGACAGGGAGTCAACGAGCAGTACTTC; CDR3 protein: CAWSTRQGVNEQYF
clone size: .; D gene: .; J gene: TRBJ2-5; V gene: TRBV4-3; CDR3 DNA: TGCGCCAGCAGCCAAGACTGGGGGGCGGAAAGCCAAGAGACCCAGTACTTC; CDR3 protein: CASSQDWGAESQETQYF
clone size: .; D gene: .; J gene: TRBJ2-7; V gene: TRBV6-6; CDR3 DNA: TGTGCCAGCGGCCAGTCGCCCGACAGCGCCTACGAGCAGTACTTC; CDR3 protein: CASGQSPDSAYEQYF
clone size: .; D gene: .; J gene: TRBJ2-7; V gene: TRBV27; CDR3 DNA: TGTGCCAGCAGTTTGGCGGCGACACTTACCTACGAGCAGTACTTC; CDR3 protein: CASSLAATLTYEQYF
clone size: .; D gene: TRBD1; J gene: TRBJ2-7; V gene: TRBV6-5; CDR3 DNA: TGTGCCAGCGGACCGGGACAGGGTCCCTACGAGCAGTACTTC; CDR3 protein: CASGPGQGPYEQYF
clone size: few; D gene: .; J gene: TRBJ1-2; V gene: TRBV11-1; CDR3 DNA: TGTGCCAGCAGCCCCCAGCCCTTGGGAGGTTATGGCTACACCTTC; CDR3 protein: CASSPQPLGGYGYTF
clone size: .; D gene: .; J gene: TRBJ2-3; V gene: TRBV9; CDR3 DNA: TGTGCCAGCAGCGTTTGGGGGACGGGAGATACGCAGTATTTT; CDR3 protein: CASSVWGTGDTQYF
clone size: .; D gene: .; J gene: TRBJ2-1; V gene: TRBV11-2; CDR3 DNA: TGTGCCAGCAGCTTACCCCTGCGTGTGTATGAGCAGTTCTTC; CDR3 protein: CASSLPLRVYEQFF
clone size: once; D gene: .; J gene: TRBJ2-5; V gene: TRBV18; CDR3 DNA: TGTGCCAGCTCACCACCCCCCTCATCGACAGGTGGAGAGACCCAGTACTTC; CDR3 protein: CASSPPPSSTGGETQYF
clone size: .; D gene: .; J gene: TRBJ2-7; V gene: TRBV2; CDR3 DNA: TGTGCCAGCAGTGACAGGGCATGGAGGTACGAGCAGTACTTC; CDR3 protein: CASSDRAWRYEQYF
clone size: .; D gene: TRBD1; J gene: TRBJ2-3; V gene: TRBV10-2; CDR3 DNA: TGCGCCAGCACTGAGGACAGGGGGATTCCCACAGATACGCAGTATTTT; CDR3 protein: CASTEDRGIPTDTQYF
clone size: .; D gene: .; J gene: TRBJ2-2; V gene: TRBV9; CDR3 DNA: TGTGCCAGCAGCGTTACGGGCTCCGGGGAGCTGTTTTTT; CDR3 protein: CASSVTGSGELFF
clone size: once; D gene: .; J gene: TRBJ2-1; V gene: TRBV5-4; CDR3 DNA: TGTGCCAGCAGCTTCGGGGTTAGCTCCTACAATGAGCAGTTCTTC; CDR3 protein: CASSFGVSSYNEQFF